Below are 30 T cell receptor beta chains sequenced from a single sample in a study of vaccination and CD4 T cells after COVID-19. Time point indicated: late sampling 161 to 241 days after vaccination in three convalescent patients. MiXCR, applied by TCRdb to the PCR reads, yields one record per CDR3 protein. The sample comprises tens of thousands of distinct CDR3 sequences, about 47% of which are singletons, and 5% to 6% rests with the top ten. The source material was CD4+ T cells from blood, sampled about 7 months after SARS-CoV-2 vaccination. All receptors derive from a human donor who had recovered from COVID-19.

Here the CDR3 DNA reads TGCAGCGTTGGGTCGGCCTCTGGGGCCAACGTCCTGACTTTC. Translating gives CSVGSASGANVLTF. V usage is TRBV29-1 and J usage is TRBJ2-6; D is unclear. V lost 4 bases and J 0 bases, leaving 7 bases between the germline ends. The CDR3 has 14 residues. CDR1 is SQVTM, CDR2 ANQGSEA, per germline.

This clonotype occurred a few times. This chain uses TRBV2 with TRBJ2-7; TRBD2 aligns across 10 bases. Germline values: CDR1 SNHLY, CDR2 FYNNEI. The CDR3 consists of 15 residues. Unmatched junction bases numbered 8, after V lost 3 bases and J lost 6 bases. The CDR3 loop reads CASSELVAGGFEQYF. The CDR3 nucleotides read TGTGCCAGCAGTGAGTTGGTAGCGGGAGGTTTCGAGCAGTACTTC.

In its sample, this clonotype was seen a few times. The chain recombines TRBV7-3 with TRBJ2-5; D is ambiguous. This CDR3 spans 13 amino acids. Germline CDR1 SGHTA, CDR2 FQGTGA. V was clipped by 2 bases and J by 7 bases, with 11 bases between them. The CDR3 DNA is TGTGCCAGCAGCTTAGTCGGGCCGGGGACCCAGTACTTC. Translation: CASSLVGPGTQYF. Full variable domain (outside the CDR3, taken from reference TRBV7-3 and TRBJ2-5): GAGVSQTPSNKVTEKGKYVELRCDPISGHTALYWYRQSLGQGPEFLIYFQGTGAADDSGLPNDRFFAVRPEGSVSTLKIQRTERGDSAVYLCASSLVGPGTQYFGPGTRLLVL.

This clonotype was seen more than once but under ten times. This chain links TRBV20-1 with TRBJ2-2; D perhaps matches TRBD2 (6 bases). This CDR3 contains 15 residues. CDR1 and CDR2 from the germline V gene are DFQATT and SNEGSKA (reference sequence). V was shortened by 7 bases and J by 5 bases, with 20 bases between the two germline ends. The CDR3 DNA follows: TGCAGTGGGTCGTTGGCGGGAAGGGAGACCGGGGAGCTGTTTTTT. This codes for CSGSLAGRETGELFF.

This rearrangement joins TRBV20-1 to TRBJ2-3; no firm D call. Germline CDR1 reads DFQATT; CDR2 reads SNEGSKA (reference sequence). V lost 0 bases and J lost 5, with 9 bases in between. This CDR3 is built from 13 residues. CDR3 region: CSARDDPEDTQYF. The CDR3 DNA follows: TGCAGTGCTAGAGATGATCCGGAAGATACGCAGTATTTT.

The chain carries TRBV20-1 and TRBJ1-2; no reliable D call. The CDR3 length is 15 residues. CDR1 and CDR2 from the germline V gene are DFQATT and SNEGSKA (reference sequence). Trimming stripped 3 bases from V and 4 bases from J, with 18 bases between. The CDR3 region has the DNA TGCAGTGCTAGGGGTACGGGAGGGAAGGGCTATGGCTACACCTTC. Protein product: CSARGTGGKGYGYTF.

The chain carries TRBV19 and TRBJ2-7; 10 nucleotides align to TRBD2. V gave up 3 bases and J gave up 3 bases; unmatched junction bases: 5. Germline CDR1 and CDR2: LNHDA and SQIVND (reference sequence). The CDR3 contains 15 residues. CDR3 in amino acids: CASSMASGSVYEQYF. DNA of the CDR3: TGTGCCAGTAGTATGGCTAGCGGGAGTGTCTACGAGCAGTACTTC. Full variable domain (missing parts from reference TRBV19 and TRBJ2-7): DGGITQSPKYLFRKEGQNVTLSCEQNLNHDAMYWYRQDPGQGLRLIYYSQIVNDFQKGDIAEGYSVSREKKESFPLTVTSAQKNPTAFYLCASSMASGSVYEQYFGPGTRLTVT.

This clonotype turned up a few times. This sequence joins TRBV6-5 and TRBJ2-3; D not resolved. V lost 4 bases, J lost 2 bases, and 4 bases lay in between. The CDR3 consists of 12 residues. Germline CDR1 reads MNHEY; CDR2 reads SVGAGI. CDR3: CASSSTTDTQYF. CDR3 DNA: TGTGCCAGCAGTTCAACCACAGATACGCAGTATTTT.

This chain joins TRBV7-2 and TRBJ2-3; no reliable D call. The germline CDR1 and CDR2 sequences are SGHTA and FQGNSA. With 1 base removed from V and 4 bases from J, the gap between germline ends came to 9 bases. The CDR3 contains 14 residues. The chain's CDR3 is CASSLGLPADTQYF. DNA for the CDR3: TGTGCCAGCAGCTTAGGACTCCCAGCAGATACGCAGTATTTT.

This clonotype was seen a few times. J is TRBJ2-1 and V is TRBV7-6; 7 positions match TRBD2. CDR1 is SGHVS and CDR2 is FNYEAQ in the germline V gene. The CDR3 loop spans 16 amino acids. With 1 base clipped from V and 6 bases from J, the junction kept 9 bases outside the gene matches. The DNA of the CDR3 is TGTGCCAGCAGCTTAGTCGGGTCGAGGGAGGGCAATGAGCAGTTCTTC. This sequence encodes CASSLVGSREGNEQFF.

This clonotype has only a few counts. This chain uses TRBV6-5 with TRBJ1-2; weak D call: TRBD1 (5 bases). V was clipped by 4 bases and J by 7 bases, with 22 bases between them. The CDR3 has 16 residues. Looked up from germline, CDR1 is MNHEY and CDR2 is SVGAGI. The CDR3 protein is CASSLSSTIDRRGYTF. The DNA for the CDR3 is TGTGCCAGCAGTTTATCTTCGACTATTGACAGACGTGGCTACACCTTC.

This chain joins TRBV20-1 and TRBJ1-2; perhaps TRBD1 as D (6 bases). This CDR3 region has 14 residues. The germline gives CDR1 DFQATT, CDR2 SNEGSKA (reference sequence). V lost 0 bases, J lost 3 bases, and 11 bases lay in between. The CDR3, as DNA: TGCAGTGCTAGAGATAAACAGGGTGACTATGGCTACACCTTC. Translation gives CSARDKQGDYGYTF.

In its sample, this clonotype was seen a few times. This chain uses TRBV20-1 with TRBJ2-7; TRBD1 aligns across 8 bases. Trimming cost V 2 bases and J 2 bases; bases outside gene matches: 5. The CDR3 consists of 14 residues. Germline CDR1 and CDR2: DFQATT and SNEGSKA (reference sequence). The DNA of the CDR3 is TGCAGTGCTAGACCCGGGACAGGAACCTACGAGCAGTACTTC. Translation gives CSARPGTGTYEQYF.

The V and J genes are TRBV6-2 or TRBV6-3 and TRBJ2-5; D gene uncertain. CDR3 length: 12 amino acids. V lost 6 bases and J lost 2, with 7 bases in between. From germline, CDR1 is MNHEY and CDR2 SVGEGT. The chain's CDR3 is CASRTSQETQYF. CDR3 coding DNA: TGTGCCAGCAGGACTTCTCAAGAGACCCAGTACTTC.

This chain connects TRBV7-9 to TRBJ2-7; 7 positions match TRBD1. Germline loops: CDR1 SEHNR, CDR2 FQNEAQ (reference sequence). J gave up 0 bases and V 3 bases, and 11 bases lay outside the gene matches. This CDR3 region has 17 residues. The CDR3, as DNA: TGTGCCAGCAGCTTTCCCCTAGGGGGACAGCCCTCCTACGAGCAGTACTTC. Amino acids: CASSFPLGGQPSYEQYF.

The rearrangement uses TRBV28 and TRBJ2-7, with D possibly matching TRBD2 (5 bases). The germline V and J ends were trimmed by 4 bases and 6 bases, with 7 bases remaining between them. The CDR3 contains 11 residues. CDR1 and CDR2 (germline): MDHEN, SYDVKM. The CDR3 DNA follows: TGTGCCAGCAGTTCCACTAGCGAGCAGTACTTC. Protein sequence: CASSSTSEQYF.

V usage is TRBV24-1 and J usage is TRBJ1-5; a possible D gene is TRBD1 (5 bases). The CDR3 contains 15 residues. V was pared by 4 bases and J by 0 bases, with 9 bases between. Germline assignment: CDR1 KGHDR and CDR2 SFDVKD. CDR3: CATSDRGYSNQPQHF. CDR3 in DNA: TGTGCCACCAGTGACCGGGGCTATAGCAATCAGCCCCAGCATTTT.

The chain is built from TRBV28 and TRBJ2-7; D gene uncertain. CDR3 length: 12 amino acids. The V end was cut by 6 bases, the J end by 1 base, with 7 bases between. The germline CDR1 and CDR2 sequences are MDHEN and SYDVKM. CDR3 nucleotides: TGTGCCAGCAGACAGAGATCCTACGAGCAGTACTTC. It encodes CASRQRSYEQYF.

This chain joins TRBV7-3 and TRBJ2-3, with TRBD2 identical over 14 bases. The ends lost 1 base at V and 6 bases at J; junction bases unmatched: 3. The CDR3 length is 16 residues. CDR1 and CDR2 (germline): SGHTA, FQGTGA. The CDR3 coding sequence is TGTGCCAGCAGCTTAAGAGGGACTAGCGGGAGTGATACGCAGTATTTT. Translating gives CASSLRGTSGSDTQYF.

The V call is TRBV28, the J call TRBJ2-1; D uncertain. The CDR3 is 15 amino acids. Germline CDR1 reads MDHEN; CDR2 reads SYDVKM. Trimming cost V 3 bases and J 2 bases, with 11 bases left between them. Written as DNA, the CDR3 is TGTGCCAGCAGTTTTAGGGCGGAGACCTACAATGAGCAGTTCTTC. The encoded protein is CASSFRAETYNEQFF.

A note on this clonotype: Lacking the conserved final phenylalanine or tryptophan, this CDR3 likely reflects a read error. The chain links TRBV7-2 to TRBJ2-7, with 9 bases identical to TRBD2. Unmatched junction bases numbered 8, after V lost 6 bases and J lost 5 bases. This CDR3 has 14 amino acids. Germline V gene data show CDR1 as SGHTA and CDR2 as FQGNSA. CDR3 loop: CASSRLAETHEQYL. CDR3 DNA: TGTGCCAGCAGTAGACTAGCGGAGACGCACGAGCAGTACTTG.

This clonotype has a handful of counts. The chain combines TRBV19 with TRBJ1-2; TRBD1 agrees at 7 bases. Unmatched junction bases numbered 9, after V lost 7 bases and J lost 4 bases. The CDR3 is 14 amino acids. In germline, CDR1 is LNHDA, CDR2 SQIVND (reference sequence). CDR3 in DNA: TGTGCCAGTAAGGAGGGGGCGTTGATCTATGGCTACACCTTC. It yields the protein CASKEGALIYGYTF.

V and J are TRBV9 and TRBJ2-5, with 9 bases aligning to TRBD2. CDR3 size: 14 residues. Germline V gives CDR1 SGDLS, CDR2 YYNGEE. V lost 2 bases, J lost 5 bases, and 4 bases stayed unmatched. The CDR3 coding sequence is TGTGCCAGCAGCGTGTTAGCGGGAGACGAGACCCAGTACTTC. Its protein is CASSVLAGDETQYF.

This clonotype was seen a few times. This chain connects TRBV7-6 to TRBJ2-3; D not resolved. Trimming shortened V by 4 bases and J by 1 base, and 12 bases separated the two germline ends. The CDR3 has 15 residues. Germline V gives CDR1 SGHVS, CDR2 FNYEAQ. The CDR3: CASSSSLTRTDTQYF. CDR3 sequence (DNA): TGTGCCAGCAGCTCGTCCTTGACCCGCACAGATACGCAGTATTTT.

This clonotype was counted a few times. The CDR3 protein is CASSEGGAGGSDTQYF. CDR3 bases: TGTGCCAGCAGTGAAGGTGGGGCCGGTGGATCAGATACGCAGTATTTT. The V and J genes are TRBV25-1 and TRBJ2-3; the D gene is possibly TRBD1 (5 bases). Germline lookup yields CDR1 MGHDK and CDR2 SYGVNS. The CDR3 spans 16 residues. Trimming cost V 2 bases and J 4 bases, with 16 bases left between them.

CDR3: CASIGRGLTDTQYF. The DNA for the CDR3 is TGTGCCAGCATTGGTAGGGGACTCACAGATACGCAGTATTTT. The gene calls are TRBV7-8 and TRBJ2-3; TRBD2 might be the D (6 bases). Germline-derived CDR1 and CDR2 are SGHVS and FQNEAQ. V was clipped by 7 bases and J by 2 bases, with 13 bases between them. This CDR3 has 14 amino acids.

This clonotype was observed once. The chain has TRBV28 and TRBJ2-5; TRBD2 is a possible D gene (5 bases). CDR1 is MDHEN and CDR2 is SYDVKM in the germline V gene. This CDR3 spans 14 amino acids. Trimming took off 1 base at V and 2 bases at J, with 8 bases between the two ends. The chain's CDR3 is CASSLSPGQETQYF. CDR3 coding DNA: TGTGCCAGCAGTTTATCCCCGGGACAAGAGACCCAGTACTTC.

The chain carries TRBV6-5 and TRBJ2-3, with a tentative D call TRBD1 (5 bases). Germline values: CDR1 MNHEY, CDR2 SVGAGI. The CDR3 extends over 14 amino acids. V was pared by 3 bases and J by 6 bases, with 13 bases between. The CDR3 sequence: CASSYLQGVDTQYF. DNA for the CDR3: TGTGCCAGCAGTTATCTCCAGGGTGTCGATACGCAGTATTTT.

This clonotype was recorded a few times. The chain has TRBV20-1 and TRBJ1-1; D may be TRBD1 (6 bases). The CDR3 runs 14 residues. Germline CDR1 reads DFQATT; CDR2 reads SNEGSKA (reference sequence). Trimming cost V 0 bases and J 4 bases, with 12 bases left between them. CDR3 nucleotides: TGCAGTGCTAGAGATTCCAGGGGTGGCACTGAAGCTTTCTTT. Translation gives CSARDSRGGTEAFF.

V is TRBV7-6 and J is TRBJ1-6; no clear D. Germline V gene sequence: CDR1 SGHVS, CDR2 FNYEAQ. V gave up 2 bases and J gave up 8 bases, with 7 bases separating them. This CDR3 region has 13 residues. The CDR3 spells CASSLSLHSPLHF. The CDR3 DNA sequence: TGTGCCAGCAGCTTAAGTCTGCATTCACCCCTCCACTTT.